One and the same sample provided the 32 T cell receptor beta chains below, sequenced in a study of monozygotic twins with inflammatory bowel disease. TCRdb re-called the 5' RACE reads, yielding one record per CDR3 amino acid sequence without DNA. Its clone listing holds more than 300,000 distinct CDR3 sequences. The sequenced sample was blood. These receptors were taken from a human donor with ulcerative colitis or Crohn's disease, or a healthy co-twin of an affected twin (not recorded which).

The chain employs TRBV29-1 and TRBJ2-3; TCRdb outputs TRBD1, but without DNA this stays unchecked. Germline assignment: CDR1 SQVTM and CDR2 ANQGSEA. The CDR3 loop spans 12 amino acids. CDR3 loop: CSVRDPPDTQYF.

The chain links TRBV7-2 to TRBJ2-7; the TRBD1 assignment by TCRdb is unverifiable without DNA. The CDR3 covers 13 residues. Germline CDR1 reads SGHTA; CDR2 reads FQGNSA. The CDR3 here is CASSKQGTYEQYF.

The chain employs TRBV24-1 and TRBJ2-1; TCRdb names TRBD2, which stays unverified in the absence of DNA. Germline CDR1 KGHDR, CDR2 SFDVKD. The CDR3 spans 18 residues. The CDR3 loop reads CATSPGIRGLVSYNEQFF.

The rearrangement joins TRBV9 to TRBJ2-1; TCRdb's D gene call, TRBD2, goes unchecked for lack of DNA. The CDR3 length is 17 residues. Germline V lookup: CDR1 SGDLS, CDR2 YYNGEE. The CDR3 spells CASSPRATSGGAAEQFF.

CDR3 amino acids: CASRSGGGSDEQYF. The chain uses TRBV5-4 and TRBJ2-7; TCRdb's D gene call, TRBD2, goes unchecked for lack of DNA. Germline CDR1 and CDR2: SGHNT and YYREEE (reference sequence). CDR3 length: 14 residues. Full variable domain (outside the CDR3, taken from reference TRBV5-4 and TRBJ2-7): ETGVTQSPTHLIKTRGQQVTLRCSSQSGHNTVSWYQQALGQGPQFIFQYYREEENGRGNFPPRFSGLQFPNYSSELNVNALELDDSALYLCASRSGGGSDEQYFGPGTRLTVT.

The chain has TRBV4-3 and TRBJ2-7; TCRdb's D gene call, TRBD1, goes unchecked for lack of DNA. CDR3 length: 14 amino acids. Germline loops: CDR1 LGHNA, CDR2 YSLEER. CDR3 protein: CASSQVGRGYEQYF.

V usage is TRBV7-2 and J usage is TRBJ2-7. This CDR3 has 15 residues. Germline V CDR1 and CDR2: SGHTA, FQGNSA. This CDR3 is CASSLWAGSSYEQYF.

The chain's CDR3 is CASSYSTGSGNTIYF. V usage is TRBV6-5 and J usage is TRBJ1-3. The CDR3 consists of 15 residues. Germline CDR1 is MNHEY and CDR2 is SVGAGI.

V usage is TRBV5-1 and J usage is TRBJ2-4; TCRdb selects TRBD1, and the lack of DNA leaves this call unchecked. This CDR3 spans 16 amino acids. Germline V gene data show CDR1 as SGHRS and CDR2 as YFSETQ. CDR3 residues: CASSEPMKDRQNIQYF. The full variable domain, rest sourced from reference TRBV5-1 and TRBJ2-4, is KAGVTQTPRYLIKTRGQQVTLSCSPISGHRSVSWYQQTPGQGLQFLFEYFSETQRNKGNFPGRFSGRQFSNSRSEMNVSTLELGDSALYLCASSEPMKDRQNIQYFGAGTRLSVL.

J is TRBJ2-1 and V is TRBV3-1. The CDR3 extends over 16 amino acids. Germline V CDR1 and CDR2: LGHDT, YNNKEL (reference sequence). This CDR3 reads CASSQDKVLISNEQFF.

V is TRBV7-9 and J is TRBJ2-1; the D call from TCRdb, TRBD1, cannot be confirmed without DNA. Germline assignment: CDR1 SEHNR and CDR2 FQNEAQ (reference sequence). This CDR3 region has 14 residues. CDR3 protein: CASSLVAGANEQFF.

This chain uses TRBV10-2 with TRBJ2-7; TCRdb's D gene call, TRBD1, goes unchecked for lack of DNA. The CDR3 runs 15 residues. CDR1 is WSHSY and CDR2 is SAAADI in the germline V gene. CDR3 in amino acids: CASSESGRGAYEQYF.

This chain links TRBV5-1 with TRBJ1-1. Looked up from germline, CDR1 is SGHRS and CDR2 is YFSETQ. The CDR3 runs to 15 residues. CDR3 residues: CASSLGGGESTEAFF. Drawing the rest from reference TRBV5-1 and TRBJ1-1, the complete variable domain is KAGVTQTPRYLIKTRGQQVTLSCSPISGHRSVSWYQQTPGQGLQFLFEYFSETQRNKGNFPGRFSGRQFSNSRSEMNVSTLELGDSALYLCASSLGGGESTEAFFGQGTRLTVV.

The V gene is TRBV5-1, the J gene TRBJ1-1; TCRdb selects TRBD1, and the lack of DNA leaves this call unchecked. The CDR3 runs 15 residues. Germline CDR1 reads SGHRS; CDR2 reads YFSETQ. CDR3 protein: CASSLRQEPNTEAFF. The full variable domain, rest sourced from reference TRBV5-1 and TRBJ1-1, is KAGVTQTPRYLIKTRGQQVTLSCSPISGHRSVSWYQQTPGQGLQFLFEYFSETQRNKGNFPGRFSGRQFSNSRSEMNVSTLELGDSALYLCASSLRQEPNTEAFFGQGTRLTVV.

The chain joins TRBV4-1 to TRBJ2-2; the TCRdb D gene call, TRBD2, has no DNA to confirm it. The length of the CDR3 is 16 residues. Germline V gives CDR1 MGHRA, CDR2 YSYEKL. CDR3 sequence: CASSYTGTMSTGELFF.

V gene TRBV2 combines with J gene TRBJ1-1. Germline CDR1 and CDR2: SNHLY and FYNNEI. CDR3 length equals 11 residues. The CDR3 loop reads CASSEYAEAFF.

The rearrangement joins TRBV4-3 to TRBJ1-6; TCRdb lists TRBD1, though no DNA is available to test this call. Germline CDR1 is LGHNA and CDR2 is YSLEER. The CDR3 is made up of 13 amino acids. The chain's CDR3 is CASSQGGGVALHF.

V and J are TRBV4-1 and TRBJ2-7; TCRdb gives TRBD2 as the D gene, but with no DNA this cannot be confirmed. CDR1 and CDR2 (germline): MGHRA, YSYEKL. The CDR3 is 13 residues long. CDR3 loop: CASSQDSGLVSYF.

The rearrangement links TRBV7-9 to TRBJ1-1; TCRdb outputs TRBD1, but without DNA this stays unchecked. The CDR3 extends over 14 amino acids. Germline V CDR1 and CDR2: SEHNR, FQNEAQ (reference sequence). The CDR3 loop reads CASSFDGGRTEAFF.

V gene TRBV20-1 combines with J gene TRBJ2-2; the D gene TCRdb calls, TRBD1, cannot be checked with no DNA. CDR1 is DFQATT, CDR2 SNEGSKA, per germline (reference sequence). This CDR3 is 16 amino acids long. Here the CDR3 reads CSARPRQGLPTGELFF.

This rearrangement joins TRBV29-1 to TRBJ2-3; TCRdb outputs TRBD1, but without DNA this stays unchecked. This CDR3 has 16 amino acids. CDR1 SQVTM and CDR2 ANQGSEA come from the germline V gene. The CDR3 spells CSVVPPGRLGTDTQYF.

The rearrangement joins TRBV6-1 to TRBJ1-1; TCRdb's D call of TRBD1 is untestable without DNA. The germline gives CDR1 MNHNS, CDR2 SASEGT. The length of the CDR3 is 15 residues. The CDR3 reads CASSKRQGRNTEAFF.

V gene TRBV4-2 combines with J gene TRBJ2-2; TCRdb selects TRBD2, and the lack of DNA leaves this call unchecked. Germline CDR1 and CDR2: LGHNA and YNFKEQ. The CDR3 length is 19 residues. The CDR3 reads CASSRKTGTSGGNTGELFF.

The V and J genes are TRBV5-1 and TRBJ1-3; TCRdb returns TRBD1, unconfirmable since there is no DNA. CDR1 is SGHRS, CDR2 YFSETQ, per germline. This CDR3 region has 14 residues. The CDR3 protein is CASSPGQGWDTIYF.

The chain is built from TRBV20-1 and TRBJ2-7. The germline CDR1 and CDR2 sequences are DFQATT and SNEGSKA (reference sequence). The CDR3 consists of 14 residues. This CDR3 is CSAKDSRSSYEQYF.

The rearrangement joins TRBV7-2 to TRBJ2-7; TCRdb returns TRBD1, unconfirmable since there is no DNA. Germline assignment: CDR1 SGHTA and CDR2 FQGNSA. The CDR3 spans 16 residues. CDR3 region: CASSLSGQGRRYEQYF.

The chain combines TRBV6-2 or TRBV6-3 with TRBJ2-7. Germline CDR1 and CDR2: MNHEY and SVGEGT. This CDR3 is built from 12 residues. This CDR3 reads CASTAGSYEQYF.

This rearrangement joins TRBV6-1 to TRBJ2-7; the TCRdb call, TRBD1, lacks DNA for checking. The CDR3 has 14 residues. Germline lookup yields CDR1 MNHNS and CDR2 SASEGT. CDR3 in amino acids: CASSEVQGAGEQYF.

The rearrangement uses TRBV10-3 and TRBJ1-5; checking the TCRdb D call of TRBD1 is not possible without DNA. Germline loops: CDR1 ENHRY, CDR2 SYGVKD. This CDR3 has 14 amino acids. CDR3 sequence: CAISEPGTNQPQHF.

The V gene is TRBV7-8, the J gene TRBJ1-1. Germline V gene data show CDR1 as SGHVS and CDR2 as FQNEAQ. The CDR3 length is 15 residues. CDR3 amino acids: CASTRDPLMNTEAFF.

This sequence joins TRBV7-6 and TRBJ2-1; TCRdb lists TRBD2, though no DNA is available to test this call. Germline lookup yields CDR1 SGHVS and CDR2 FNYEAQ. The CDR3 loop spans 16 amino acids. CDR3 in amino acids: CASSIIGLAGWNEQFF.

The chain uses TRBV7-3 and TRBJ2-7; TCRdb outputs TRBD2, but without DNA this stays unchecked. CDR1 is SGHTA and CDR2 is FQGTGA in the germline V gene. The CDR3 loop spans 13 amino acids. The CDR3 loop is CASSLTLAGEQYF.